The 25 T cell receptor beta chains below come from one sample, sequenced in a study of cytomegalovirus exposure and HLA in healthy donors. In the PCR, 60 Vbeta and 13 Jbeta primers were used. Measured with immunoSEQ multiplex PCR; TCRdb has only the in-frame clones, and not every one. The sample has around 150,000 clones, 70% to 90% seen once. The specimen was PBMCs. The source is a young man in good health and CMV-seropositive.

V and J are TRBV4-1 and TRBJ2-7, with a weak D call TRBD1 (6 bases). This CDR3 spans 16 amino acids. Germline V lookup: CDR1 MGHRA, CDR2 YSYEKL. V dropped 0 bases and J dropped 4 bases, with 16 bases sitting between them. CDR3 sequence reads: CASSQEHRTAPYEQYF. The CDR3 bases are TGCGCCAGCAGCCAAGAGCATCGGACAGCCCCTTACGAGCAGTACTTC.

The genes are TRBV2 and TRBJ2-7; 8 bases agree with TRBD1. Trimming at V came to 7 bases and at J to 4 bases, leaving 9 bases not matched to a gene. This CDR3 has 14 amino acids. CDR1 and CDR2 (germline): SNHLY, FYNNEI. CDR3 nucleotide sequence: TGTGCCAGCATTCCAGGGGGCGCGGGATACGAGCAGTACTTC. Protein product: CASIPGGAGYEQYF. The full variable domain, completed using reference TRBV2 and TRBJ2-7, is EPEVTQTPSHQVTQMGQEVILRCVPISNHLYFYWYRQILGQKVEFLVSFYNNEISEKSEIFDDQFSVERPDGSNFTLKIRSTKLEDSAMYFCASIPGGAGYEQYFGPGTRLTVT.

This chain joins TRBV6-1 and TRBJ2-7; TRBD2 agrees at 9 bases. V shed 7 bases and J 5 bases; nucleotides not matched to a gene: 12. The CDR3 is 15 amino acids. CDR1 MNHNS and CDR2 SASEGT come from the germline V gene. The CDR3 is CASMNERGVVDEQYF. For the CDR3, the DNA is TGTGCCAGCATGAACGAGCGGGGGGTAGTGGACGAGCAGTACTTC.

The chain recombines TRBV25-1 with TRBJ1-2, with TRBD1 matching 10 bases. This CDR3 is built from 14 residues. In germline, CDR1 is MGHDK, CDR2 SYGVNS. J lost 4 bases, V lost 6 bases, and 5 bases had no gene match. CDR3 nucleotide sequence: TGTGCCAGCAGAGGGACAGGGGTTTTCTATGGCTACACCTTC. Its translation is CASRGTGVFYGYTF.

CDR3 nucleotides: TGTGCCAGTGCTATGACGACAGGCAATCAGCCCCAGCATTTT. Protein sequence: CASAMTTGNQPQHF. The chain joins TRBV7-2 to TRBJ1-5; tentatively, D is TRBD1 (5 bases). This CDR3 region has 14 residues. Trimming pared 9 bases from V and 2 bases from J, leaving 14 bases between. Germline assignment: CDR1 SGHTA and CDR2 FQGNSA. The whole variable domain, remainder taken from reference TRBV7-2 and TRBJ1-5, is GAGVSQSPSNKVTEKGKDVELRCDPISGHTALYWYRQSLGQGLEFLIYFQGNSAPDKSGLPSDRFSAERTGGSVSTLTIQRTQQEDSAVYLCASAMTTGNQPQHFGDGTRLSIL.

There are a few counts of this clone. The CDR3 loop reads CAWSPEGGRAEAFF. The CDR3, as DNA: TGTGCCTGGAGCCCCGAGGGAGGGCGGGCTGAAGCTTTCTTT. The chain joins TRBV30 to TRBJ1-1; D remains ambiguous. V lost 3 bases to trimming and J lost 6 bases, with 17 bases between them. Per the germline V gene, CDR1 is GTSNPN and CDR2 is SVGIG (reference sequence). The CDR3 spans 14 residues.

The chain recombines TRBV15 with TRBJ2-7; D is unresolved. Germline CDR1 LNHNV, CDR2 YYDKDF (reference sequence). V dropped 0 bases and J dropped 4 bases, with 4 bases sitting between them. This CDR3 has 12 residues. The chain's CDR3 is CATSRDSYEQYF. The CDR3 region has the DNA TGTGCCACCAGCAGAGATTCATACGAGCAGTACTTC. The full variable domain, completed using reference TRBV15 and TRBJ2-7, is DAMVIQNPRYQVTQFGKPVTLSCSQTLNHNVMYWYQQKSSQAPKLLFHYYDKDFNNEADTPDNFQSRRPNTSFCFLDIRSPGLGDTAMYLCATSRDSYEQYFGPGTRLTVT.

This chain joins TRBV7-9 and TRBJ2-2; no reliable D call. This CDR3 has 14 amino acids. Trimming shortened V by 3 bases and J by 6 bases, and 11 bases separated the two germline ends. CDR1 and CDR2 (germline): SEHNR, FQNEAQ (reference sequence). The CDR3 DNA reads as TGTGCCAGCAGCTTTTCGATCGAGCCCGGGGAGCTGTTTTTT. It translates to CASSFSIEPGELFF.

This chain links TRBV7-2 with TRBJ2-2, with 14 bases aligning to TRBD2. The germline gives CDR1 SGHTA, CDR2 FQGNSA. Trimming took 7 bases from V and 7 from J; bases not matched to a gene: 2. The CDR3 is 14 amino acids. CDR3 amino acids: CASTGTSGGGELFF. CDR3 coding DNA: TGTGCCAGCACCGGGACTAGCGGGGGCGGGGAGCTGTTTTTT.

The chain couples TRBV2 to TRBJ2-2; 8 bases are shared with TRBD2. This CDR3 spans 15 amino acids. Germline assignment: CDR1 SNHLY and CDR2 FYNNEI. The junction had 3 bases not matched to a gene; V was cut back by 3 bases and J by 3 bases. The CDR3 region has the DNA TGTGCCAGCAGTGAGGGCGGGGGGTACACCGGGGAGCTGTTTTTT. Protein: CASSEGGGYTGELFF.

The rearrangement uses TRBV11-2 and TRBJ2-7; TRBD2 matches 8 bases. CDR3 length: 15 amino acids. Germline V gene data show CDR1 as SGHAT and CDR2 as FQNNGV. The V gene end was trimmed by 0 bases and the J gene end by 2 bases; junction bases not matched to a gene: 3. The CDR3 is CASSLERGGPYEQYF. The CDR3 nucleotides read TGTGCCAGCAGCTTAGAACGCGGGGGGCCCTACGAGCAGTACTTC.

This sequence joins TRBV4-1 and TRBJ2-3; no clear D. This CDR3 spans 16 amino acids. The V end was cut by 1 base, the J end by 3 bases, with 14 bases between. CDR1 MGHRA and CDR2 YSYEKL come from the germline V gene. For the CDR3, the DNA is TGCGCCAGCAGCCAAGTAACACACCTGAGGACAGATACGCAGTATTTT. The encoded protein is CASSQVTHLRTDTQYF.

As for this clone: The junction and the germline gene differ at one end; a read error may be behind it. This sample includes further DNA sequences coding for the same CDR3. The J gene is TRBJ1-6, the V gene TRBV27; D uncertain. Germline CDR1 is MNHEY and CDR2 is SMNVEV (reference sequence). The CDR3 runs to 16 residues. CDR3 loop: CASSFWAGSYNSPLHF. The CDR3 nucleotides are TGTGCCAGCAGTTTTTGGGCTGGCTCCTACAATTCACCCCTCCACTTT.

This sequence joins TRBV19 and TRBJ2-3; 8 bases are shared with TRBD2. V was pared by 8 bases and J by 2 bases, with 9 bases of the junction left unmatched. CDR1 LNHDA and CDR2 SQIVND come from the germline V gene (reference sequence). This CDR3 is 15 amino acids long. The CDR3 loop reads CASSITSGPTDTQYF. The CDR3 nucleotides are TGTGCCAGTTCGATTACTAGCGGTCCCACAGATACGCAGTATTTT.

This sequence joins TRBV12-1 and TRBJ1-2. TRBV12-1 is a pseudogene. The CDR3 contains 15 residues. CDR3 nucleotide sequence: TGTGCCAGCAGCTTTCCCGGAGGGGTCAACTATGGCTACACCTTC. This encodes CASSFPGGVNYGYTF.

The rearrangement joins TRBV6-6 to TRBJ1-1; D is uncertain. The CDR3 sequence is 14 residues long. The germline V gene has CDR1 MNHNY and CDR2 SVGAGI (reference sequence). V was shortened by 5 bases and J by 1 base, with 11 bases between the two germline ends. CDR3 region: CASSALGGNTEAFF. In nucleotides, the CDR3 is TGTGCCAGCAGTGCCCTCGGCGGGAACACTGAAGCTTTCTTT.

CDR3 sequence: CASSRGGSYNEQFF. The CDR3 DNA reads TGTGCCAGCAGCCGAGGGGGCTCCTACAATGAGCAGTTCTTC. The chain employs TRBV27 and TRBJ2-1, with a possible D match to TRBD1 (6 bases). Trimming left V 6 bases short and J 0 bases short, with 9 bases between. CDR1 is MNHEY, CDR2 SMNVEV, per germline (reference sequence). The CDR3 length is 14 residues.

The chain has TRBV19 and TRBJ2-5; D may be TRBD2 (5 bases). CDR1 is LNHDA, CDR2 SQIVND, per germline (reference sequence). The germline V and J ends were trimmed by 3 bases and 0 bases, with 11 bases remaining between them. The CDR3 is 15 residues long. In nucleotides, the CDR3 is TGTGCCAGTAGTATTTTCTCCGGGAACCAAGAGACCCAGTACTTC. It codes for CASSIFSGNQETQYF.

The genes are TRBV7-3 and TRBJ2-7, with TRBD1 as a possible D gene (5 bases). The germline V gene has CDR1 SGHTA and CDR2 FQGTGA. Between the trimmed V and J ends, which lost 5 bases and 0 bases, there was a span of 11 bases. CDR3 length equals 14 residues. The CDR3 DNA is TGTGCCAGCAGCGTCACAGGTAGCTCCTACGAGCAGTACTTC. It is translated as CASSVTGSSYEQYF.

V gene TRBV15 combines with J gene TRBJ1-4; weak D call: TRBD1 (5 bases). Germline loops: CDR1 LNHNV, CDR2 YYDKDF (reference sequence). The CDR3 loop spans 16 amino acids. V lost 4 bases and J 5 bases, leaving 17 bases between the germline ends. The CDR3 reads CATSKTQGSGNEKLFF. CDR3 coding DNA: TGTGCCACCAGCAAAACCCAGGGTTCTGGGAATGAAAAACTGTTTTTT.

This sequence joins TRBV6-6 and TRBJ2-1, with TRBD1 matching 7 bases. Trimming at V came to 6 bases and at J to 2 bases, leaving 7 bases not matched to a gene. The germline gives CDR1 MNHNY, CDR2 SVGAGI (reference sequence). The CDR3 loop spans 15 amino acids. The CDR3 protein is CASSPSGQPYNEQFF. The CDR3 coding sequence is TGTGCCAGCAGCCCATCGGGACAGCCCTACAATGAGCAGTTCTTC.

The chain recombines TRBV4-3 with TRBJ2-1; D gene unclear. The CDR3 sequence is 9 residues long. Trimming cost V 5 bases and J 13 bases, with 6 bases left between them. Per germline, CDR1 LGHNA and CDR2 YSLEER. The CDR3 DNA reads TGCGCCAGCAGCGAACTCCAGTTCTTC. It yields the protein CASSELQFF.

V usage is TRBV5-5 and J usage is TRBJ2-1; D is possibly TRBD1 (6 bases). Trimming pared 5 bases from V and 0 bases from J, leaving 12 bases between. The CDR3 contains 15 residues. Germline V gives CDR1 SGHKS, CDR2 YYEKEE (reference sequence). For the CDR3, the DNA is TGTGCCAGCAGTCGGACAGACCACTCCTACAATGAGCAGTTCTTC. Protein: CASSRTDHSYNEQFF.

The chain is built from TRBV15 and TRBJ1-6, with unresolved D. CDR1 is LNHNV and CDR2 is YYDKDF in the germline V gene (reference sequence). The CDR3 length is 12 residues. V lost 0 bases to trimming and J lost 9 bases, with 3 bases between them. CDR3 sequence: CATSRDSSPLHF. The CDR3 bases are TGTGCCACCAGCAGAGACAGTTCACCCCTCCACTTT.

This clone came up once. The chain has TRBV19 and TRBJ2-1; 7 bases match TRBD1. This CDR3 is 15 amino acids long. The germline gives CDR1 LNHDA, CDR2 SQIVND (reference sequence). V was pared by 4 bases and J by 0 bases, with 3 bases of the junction left unmatched. CDR3 sequence (DNA): TGTGCCAGTAGTACTGGACAGGACTCCTACAATGAGCAGTTCTTC. Translated: CASSTGQDSYNEQFF.